Below are 22 T cell receptor beta chains sequenced from a single sample in a study of Ad26.COV2.S vaccination and SARS-CoV-2 variants (dated by TCRdb to 2020 to 2023). The treatment or condition label here, explained by the study, means: around 19 received Ad26.COV2.S at low or high dose, single or two shots; about 5 received placebo; per-sample allocation not given. For vaccine and placebo recipients, the sequenced repertoires came from samples collected on day 63 after the first injection. The library was made by the immunoSEQ multiplex PCR assay. TCRdb stores this immuneACCESS table with in-frame sequences only. Part of the clones is absent; in the studies checked, under half of the shortfall reflects unresolved V genes, and no reason is known for the rest. A total of around 250,000 clones appear in this sample, roughly 89% of them only once. The ten largest clones represent less than 3% of the sample.

The source material was peripheral blood, sampled in a trial of Ad26.COV2.S vaccine versus placebo. The receptors here all came from a person between 18 and 60 years old who received the Ad26.COV2.S COVID-19 vaccine or a placebo.

J is TRBJ1-2 and V is TRBV12-5; TRBD1 agrees at 8 bases. V shed 7 bases, J shed 7 bases, and the junction held 8 bases outside the gene matches. The CDR3 consists of 13 residues. Germline V gives CDR1 LGHNT, CDR2 FRNRAP. CDR3 residues: CASALTGVSGYTF. CDR3 nucleotide sequence: TGTGCTAGTGCCCTGACAGGGGTCAGTGGCTACACCTTC.

The chain is built from TRBV4-3 and TRBJ2-3, with a weak D call TRBD2 (6 bases). Germline CDR1 LGHNA, CDR2 YSLEER. The ends were cut back, 0 bases at V and 2 bases at J, with 15 bases in the middle. The length of the CDR3 is 17 residues. The CDR3: CASSQDLPSASTDTQYF. Written as DNA, the CDR3 is TGCGCCAGCAGCCAAGATCTGCCTAGCGCCTCCACAGATACGCAGTATTTT.

The chain is built from TRBV7-2 and TRBJ1-5; D is unclear. This CDR3 is 16 amino acids long. Germline assignment: CDR1 SGHTA and CDR2 FQGNSA. Trimming took off 0 bases at V and 2 bases at J, with 11 bases between the two ends. The CDR3 DNA reads as TGTGCCAGCAGCTTAGCATTGGATCGGGGCAATCAGCCCCAGCATTTT. This translates into CASSLALDRGNQPQHF.

For the CDR3, the DNA is TGTGCCAGCAGTGGTAAGACAGCCTCAACTAATGAAAAACTGTTTTTT. Translating gives CASSGKTASTNEKLFF. The rearrangement links TRBV6-1 to TRBJ1-4; TRBD1 is a possible D gene (5 bases). The CDR3 runs 16 residues. The V end was cut by 4 bases, the J end by 0 bases, with 12 bases between. Germline V lookup: CDR1 MNHNS, CDR2 SASEGT.

The V gene is TRBV30, the J gene TRBJ1-3; no reliable D call. The CDR3 has 13 amino acids. V was clipped by 2 bases and J by 4 bases, with 9 bases between them. Germline CDR1 GTSNPN, CDR2 SVGIG (reference sequence). In DNA form, the CDR3 reads TGTGCCTGGAGTTCGGCAACCGGAAACACCATATATTTT. Translation gives CAWSSATGNTIYF.

This clone was found a few times. V and J are TRBV7-9 and TRBJ2-2, with TRBD1 as a possible D gene (5 bases). V was shortened by 7 bases and J by 2 bases, with 17 bases between the two germline ends. This CDR3 region has 16 residues. Germline loops: CDR1 SEHNR, CDR2 FQNEAQ (reference sequence). CDR3 sequence: CASTQSRTYNTGELFF. The CDR3 DNA reads TGTGCCAGCACCCAGTCCCGGACATATAACACCGGGGAGCTGTTTTTT. Complete variable domain (other parts from reference TRBV7-9 and TRBJ2-2): DTGVSQNPRHKITKRGQNVTFRCDPISEHNRLYWYRQTLGQGPEFLTYFQNEAQLEKSRLLSDRFSAERPKGSFSTLEIQRTEQGDSAMYLCASTQSRTYNTGELFFGEGSRLTVL.

The chain uses TRBV30 and TRBJ2-1; no definite D call. V lost 8 bases to trimming and J lost 4 bases, with 21 bases between them. Germline loops: CDR1 GTSNPN, CDR2 SVGIG (reference sequence). The CDR3 covers 15 residues. CDR3 loop: CAGLPGPVGYNEQFF. CDR3 bases: TGTGCCGGCTTACCGGGCCCAGTCGGATACAATGAGCAGTTCTTC. Using reference TRBV30 and TRBJ2-1 for the parts outside the CDR3, the full variable domain is SQTIHQWPATLVQPVGSPLSLECTVEGTSNPNLYWYRQAAGRGLQLLFYSVGIGQISSEVPQNLSASRPQDRQFILSSKKLLLSDSGFYLCAGLPGPVGYNEQFFGPGTRLTVL.

The chain links TRBV4-1 to TRBJ2-1, with D possibly TRBD2 on 5 matching bases. Between the trimmed V and J ends, which lost 0 bases and 5 bases, there was a span of 11 bases. The CDR3 sequence is 15 residues long. In germline, CDR1 is MGHRA, CDR2 YSYEKL. The CDR3 loop reads CASSQDGKTNNEQFF. In DNA, the CDR3 is TGCGCCAGCAGCCAAGACGGGAAAACTAACAATGAGCAGTTCTTC.

The rearrangement joins TRBV10-3 to TRBJ2-3; 9 nucleotides agree with TRBD1. Germline-derived CDR1 and CDR2 are ENHRY and SYGVKD. The V segment lost 5 bases and the J segment 5 bases; nucleotides outside the gene matches: 5. The CDR3 runs 14 residues. This CDR3 is CAISTGGEGDTQYF. The CDR3 bases are TGTGCCATCAGTACAGGGGGCGAAGGAGATACGCAGTATTTT.

The chain employs TRBV18 and TRBJ1-2; 8 bases map to TRBD1. V was pared by 2 bases and J by 8 bases, with 10 bases of the junction left unmatched. The CDR3 covers 15 residues. CDR1 is KGHSH and CDR2 is LQKENI in the germline V gene. The CDR3 DNA sequence: TGTGCCAGCTCACCAGAAGGGACAGGACTATGGGGCTACACCTTC. It encodes CASSPEGTGLWGYTF.

The V and J genes are TRBV7-9 and TRBJ1-1; D remains unclear. The V gene's germline CDR1 is SEHNR and CDR2 FQNEAQ (reference sequence). V lost 8 bases to trimming and J lost 9 bases, with 10 bases between them. The CDR3 totals 10 residues. DNA for the CDR3: TGTGCCAGCGGGAAGGGCCAAGCTTTCTTT. Protein sequence: CASGKGQAFF.

V and J are TRBV6-5 and TRBJ1-4, with D maybe TRBD1 (6 bases). Germline lookup yields CDR1 MNHEY and CDR2 SVGAGI. The CDR3 runs 14 residues. V was shortened by 7 bases and J by 6 bases, with 15 bases between the two germline ends. The CDR3 loop is CASKDQGWDEKLFF. CDR3 in DNA: TGTGCCAGCAAAGATCAGGGGTGGGATGAAAAACTGTTTTTT.

This clone was counted between two and nine times. This chain links TRBV7-9 with TRBJ2-1; the match to TRBD2 covers 12 bases. V was pared by 3 bases and J by 10 bases, with 1 base of the junction left unmatched. Germline V gene sequence: CDR1 SEHNR, CDR2 FQNEAQ (reference sequence). The CDR3 contains 13 residues. In DNA form, the CDR3 reads TGTGCCAGCAGCTTGACTAGCGGGAGAGAGCAGTTCTTC. As protein: CASSLTSGREQFF.

V and J are TRBV5-1 and TRBJ2-3; no clear D. The V end was cut by 1 base, the J end by 6 bases, with 15 bases between. This CDR3 is built from 15 residues. CDR1 is SGHRS and CDR2 is YFSETQ in the germline V gene. CDR3 nucleotides: TGCGCCAGCAGCTTGTTCGAGGTGCCCGAGGATACGCAGTATTTT. Residues: CASSLFEVPEDTQYF.

The rearrangement joins TRBV2 to TRBJ2-7, with D possibly TRBD1 on 6 matching bases. Germline V lookup: CDR1 SNHLY, CDR2 FYNNEI. V lost 3 bases and J lost 2, with 11 bases in between. This CDR3 is built from 14 residues. CDR3 loop: CASSEQGLTYEQYF. Written as DNA, the CDR3 is TGTGCCAGCAGTGAGCAGGGGCTTACCTACGAGCAGTACTTC.

The chain uses TRBV5-1 and TRBJ1-5; D gene ambiguous. V dropped 0 bases and J dropped 9 bases, with 16 bases sitting between them. CDR3 length equals 15 residues. CDR1 and CDR2 (germline): SGHRS, YFSETQ. The CDR3 DNA reads TGCGCCAGCAGCTTGGTGGCGGGAGGGATCTCGCCCCAGCATTTT. The encoded protein is CASSLVAGGISPQHF.

The V gene is TRBV6-2 or TRBV6-3, the J gene TRBJ1-2, with a weak D call TRBD1 (6 bases). This CDR3 is built from 13 residues. With 5 bases removed from V and 9 bases from J, the gap between germline ends came to 16 bases. Per the germline V gene, CDR1 is MNHEY and CDR2 is SVGEGT. The CDR3 DNA follows: TGTGCCAGCAGTGCCCAGGTACAGGGAAGCTACACCTTC. Its translation: CASSAQVQGSYTF.

The chain is built from TRBV30 and TRBJ2-2; either TRBD1 or TRBD2 may supply D (6 bases each). Trimming took off 6 bases at V and 6 bases at J, with 17 bases between the two ends. Germline lookup yields CDR1 GTSNPN and CDR2 SVGIG (reference sequence). The CDR3 is made up of 14 amino acids. The CDR3 DNA is TGTGCCTGTCCCCGGGGGCCGTTGTCCGGGGAGCTGTTTTTT. Translation gives CACPRGPLSGELFF.

The chain has TRBV5-5 and TRBJ1-2; 7 nucleotides line up with TRBD1. Per germline, CDR1 SGHKS and CDR2 YYEKEE (reference sequence). The ends lost 0 bases at V and 3 bases at J; junction bases unmatched: 8. This CDR3 is 16 amino acids long. The CDR3 here is CASSLDPGQIYYGYTF. The CDR3 region has the DNA TGTGCCAGCAGCTTGGACCCGGGACAGATTTACTATGGCTACACCTTC.

V and J are TRBV7-3 and TRBJ2-5; D unclear. The V gene lost 1 base and the J gene lost 1 base, with 10 bases spanning the gap. This CDR3 has 15 amino acids. The germline V gene encodes CDR1 SGHTA and CDR2 FQGTGA. The CDR3 bases are TGTGCCAGCAGCTTAAATGGCGGACCCCAAGAGACCCAGTACTTC. Residues: CASSLNGGPQETQYF.

The chain carries TRBV29-1 and TRBJ2-7, with D tentatively TRBD1 (6 bases). The germline V gene has CDR1 SQVTM and CDR2 ANQGSEA. V lost 5 bases to trimming and J lost 1 base, with 12 bases between them. The CDR3 sequence is 13 residues long. CDR3 region: CSVRDTLSYEQYF. CDR3 coding DNA: TGCAGCGTTCGGGACACTCTTTCCTACGAGCAGTACTTC.

The V gene is TRBV5-1, the J gene TRBJ1-2; no firm D call. There are 13 residues in the CDR3. The V gene's germline CDR1 is SGHRS and CDR2 YFSETQ. V was pared by 6 bases and J by 4 bases, with 13 bases between. The CDR3 nucleotides read TGCGCCAGCACCCGTGGACGGATCTATGGCTACACCTTC. Protein product: CASTRGRIYGYTF.